These 24 T cell receptor beta chains came from one sample sequenced in a study of T-cell memory formation after mild COVID-19. TCRdb reprocessed the 5' RACE reads via MiXCR and lists one record per CDR3 protein. The sample lists about 29,000 distinct CDR3 sequences; 12% were seen once. Material for sequencing was PBMCs or a T cell subset sorted from them (not recorded which). These receptors were taken from an adult woman who had mild COVID-19 (a few samples of this study predate the infection). Cell type and time point are not known.

This clonotype was seen ten or more times. The CDR3 here is CASSVELEETQYF. The CDR3 DNA sequence: TGTGCCAGCAGCGTAGAACTCGAAGAGACCCAGTACTTC. The chain employs TRBV9 and TRBJ2-5; the D is unclear. CDR3 length equals 13 residues. Looked up from germline, CDR1 is SGDLS and CDR2 is YYNGEE. The V gene lost 0 bases and the J gene lost 3 bases, with 6 bases spanning the gap.

Many counts were recorded for this clonotype. The J gene is TRBJ2-2, the V gene TRBV4-2; TRBD1 or TRBD2 may be the D gene (5 bases each). Trimming left V 1 base short and J 4 bases short, with 28 bases between. This CDR3 has 21 residues. CDR1 and CDR2 from the germline V gene are LGHNA and YNFKEQ. CDR3: CASSQGGPLAYQQVLTGELFF. DNA of the CDR3: TGTGCCAGCAGCCAAGGGGGACCCTTGGCGTATCAGCAGGTTCTCACCGGGGAGCTGTTTTTT.

This clonotype has at least ten counts. V is TRBV30 and J is TRBJ1-5; D gene ambiguous. CDR1 GTSNPN and CDR2 SVGIG come from the germline V gene (reference sequence). The CDR3 sequence is 13 residues long. Trimming removed 2 bases at V and 6 bases at J, with 11 bases between. In DNA form, the CDR3 reads TGTGCCTGGAGTTATGGTGTCAGTCAGCCCCAGCATTTT. It translates to CAWSYGVSQPQHF.

This clonotype was found many times. The chain carries TRBV6-1 and TRBJ2-1; TRBD2 might be the D (5 bases). Germline CDR1 is MNHNS and CDR2 is SASEGT. V was trimmed by 10 bases and J by 6 bases, leaving 13 bases between them. The CDR3 has 12 amino acids. CDR3: CATEGVPNEQFF. In DNA form, the CDR3 reads TGTGCCACTGAGGGAGTCCCCAATGAGCAGTTCTTC.

The table lists this clonotype with many counts. V usage is TRBV21-1 and J usage is TRBJ1-3. TRBV21-1 is designated a pseudogene. The length of the CDR3 is 12 residues. The DNA of the CDR3 is TGTGCCAGCAGCCACGGGGGAAACACCATATATTTT. This sequence encodes CASSHGGNTIYF.

There are many counts of this clonotype. This rearrangement joins TRBV18 to TRBJ1-1, with D maybe TRBD1 (6 bases). V was cut by 5 bases and J by 3 bases, with 10 bases left in between. Per germline, CDR1 KGHSH and CDR2 LQKENI. This CDR3 has 13 amino acids. The CDR3 DNA is TGTGCCAGCTCATCCAACAGGGACACTGAAGCTTTCTTT. It is translated as CASSSNRDTEAFF.

This clonotype was picked up many times. The J gene is TRBJ1-2, the V gene TRBV3-1, with D perhaps matching TRBD1 (6 bases). Germline V gene lookup returns CDR1 LGHDT and CDR2 YNNKEL (reference sequence). CDR3 length: 14 residues. Trimming shortened V by 0 bases and J by 4 bases, and 9 bases separated the two germline ends. This chain's CDR3 is CASSQEDRFYGYTF. For the CDR3, the DNA is TGTGCCAGCAGCCAAGAAGACAGGTTCTATGGCTACACCTTC.

This clonotype was observed at least ten times. The DNA of the CDR3 is TGTGCCAGCTCACCTGACTTCCTAAGCACAGATACGCAGTATTTT. This sequence encodes CASSPDFLSTDTQYF. This chain joins TRBV18 and TRBJ2-3; D not certain. V lost 3 bases and J 0 bases, leaving 10 bases between the germline ends. Germline CDR1 is KGHSH and CDR2 is LQKENI. The CDR3 is made up of 15 amino acids.

Ten or more counts support this clonotype. The rearrangement uses TRBV7-3 and TRBJ1-5; weak D call: TRBD1 (5 bases). CDR1 is SGHTA and CDR2 is FQGTGA in the germline V gene. The CDR3 length is 13 residues. V lost 2 bases to trimming and J lost 5 bases, with 7 bases between them. The chain's CDR3 is CASSLRGDQPQHF. In nucleotides, the CDR3 is TGTGCCAGCAGCTTACGGGGGGATCAGCCCCAGCATTTT.

This clonotype was recorded at least ten times. CDR3 loop: CASSSGGQGAIQYF. The CDR3 DNA sequence: TGTGCCAGCAGTTCGGGGGGACAGGGTGCCATTCAGTACTTC. The chain links TRBV5-5 to TRBJ2-4; 9 bases fit TRBD1. Germline-derived CDR1 and CDR2 are SGHKS and YYEKEE (reference sequence). The CDR3 is 14 amino acids. J gave up 9 bases and V 5 bases, and 9 bases lay outside the gene matches.

This clonotype was picked up many times. The chain links TRBV7-9 to TRBJ1-4; the D gene is possibly TRBD1 (6 bases). Trimming pared 2 bases from V and 5 bases from J, leaving 9 bases between. This CDR3 spans 14 amino acids. The V gene's germline CDR1 is SEHNR and CDR2 FQNEAQ (reference sequence). CDR3 DNA: TGTGCCAGCAGCTTAACAGGGAAGAATGAAAAACTGTTTTTT. This encodes CASSLTGKNEKLFF.

This clonotype has at least ten counts. The V call is TRBV20-1, the J call TRBJ1-1; D gene uncertain. The CDR3 has 12 amino acids. Trimming shortened V by 5 bases and J by 1 base, and 8 bases separated the two germline ends. Per germline, CDR1 DFQATT and CDR2 SNEGSKA (reference sequence). CDR3: CSALYRNTEAFF. Here the CDR3 DNA reads TGCAGTGCTTTGTACCGGAACACTGAAGCTTTCTTT.

The sample holds many counts of this clonotype. V usage is TRBV7-9 and J usage is TRBJ2-3; 9 bases fit TRBD1. The CDR3 has 14 residues. Germline CDR1 reads SEHNR; CDR2 reads FQNEAQ (reference sequence). V shed 1 base, J shed 8 bases, and the junction held 4 bases outside the gene matches. The CDR3 loop is CASSLGRDRVTQYF. In DNA, the CDR3 is TGTGCCAGCAGCTTAGGCCGGGACAGGGTTACGCAGTATTTT.

This clonotype came up many times. In nucleotides, the CDR3 is TGTGCCAGCAGCTTCGGCGGGAGCTCAATAGGAGAGACCCAGTACTTC. Encoded protein: CASSFGGSSIGETQYF. J is TRBJ2-5 and V is TRBV5-8; 7 nucleotides align to TRBD2. Germline V gene data show CDR1 as SGHTS and CDR2 as YDEGEE. Trimming removed 2 bases from V and 4 bases from J; junction bases left unmatched: 11. The CDR3 covers 16 residues.

The chain couples TRBV4-3 to TRBJ2-3; no reliable D call. CDR3 size: 14 residues. V was clipped by 1 base and J by 10 bases, with 15 bases between them. The germline gives CDR1 LGHNA, CDR2 YSLEER. The CDR3 here is CASSQGVLSGSQYF. DNA for the CDR3: TGCGCCAGCAGCCAAGGTGTTCTTTCTGGATCGCAGTATTTT.

This clonotype was picked up many times. V gene TRBV7-2 combines with J gene TRBJ2-5, with 7 bases aligning to TRBD2. From germline, CDR1 is SGHTA and CDR2 FQGNSA. V dropped 6 bases and J dropped 4; count of bases not matched to a gene: 11. The CDR3 has 15 residues. The CDR3 loop is CASSLGGNSAETQYF. CDR3 coding DNA: TGTGCCAGCAGTCTGGGGGGGAACTCAGCAGAGACCCAGTACTTC.

This clonotype was seen many times. This sequence joins TRBV6-5 and TRBJ2-5, with D hard to call. Germline V CDR1 and CDR2: MNHEY, SVGAGI. The CDR3 is 14 amino acids. Trimming removed 5 bases at V and 2 bases at J, with 12 bases between. The CDR3 is CASSRRAGQETQYF. The CDR3 nucleotides are TGTGCCAGCAGTCGCCGGGCCGGTCAAGAGACCCAGTACTTC.

This clonotype was seen at least ten times. The chain links TRBV4-2 to TRBJ2-7; a possible D gene is TRBD1 (7 bases). CDR1 is LGHNA and CDR2 is YNFKEQ in the germline V gene. CDR3 length: 15 residues. V was pared by 4 bases and J by 0 bases, with 13 bases between. As DNA, the CDR3 is TGTGCCAGCAGCCCAGGGGGACTGAGCTCCTACGAGCAGTACTTC. The encoded protein is CASSPGGLSSYEQYF.

This clonotype was observed at least ten times. The rearrangement uses TRBV5-1 and TRBJ1-5; possible D gene TRBD1, 6 bases. CDR1 SGHRS and CDR2 YFSETQ come from the germline V gene. V lost 4 bases, J lost 6 bases, and 17 bases lay in between. The CDR3 consists of 15 residues. The CDR3 DNA reads TGCGCCAGCAGCCCACAGGGTGGAGGGGTTCAGCCCCAGCATTTT. Protein sequence: CASSPQGGGVQPQHF. Full variable domain (outside the CDR3, taken from reference TRBV5-1 and TRBJ1-5): KAGVTQTPRYLIKTRGQQVTLSCSPISGHRSVSWYQQTPGQGLQFLFEYFSETQRNKGNFPGRFSGRQFSNSRSEMNVSTLELGDSALYLCASSPQGGGVQPQHFGDGTRLSIL.

This clonotype was seen repeatedly, ten times or more. The genes are TRBV19 and TRBJ2-7, with D perhaps being TRBD1 or TRBD2 (5 bases each). This CDR3 has 14 amino acids. V was clipped by 3 bases and J by 4 bases, with 13 bases between them. Germline V CDR1 and CDR2: LNHDA, SQIVND (reference sequence). CDR3 loop: CASSIGTVGYEQYF. CDR3 sequence (DNA): TGTGCCAGTAGTATTGGGACGGTTGGGTACGAGCAGTACTTC.

At least ten counts were recorded for this clonotype. The J gene is TRBJ1-5, the V gene TRBV6-2 or TRBV6-3, with D unresolved. CDR1 and CDR2 from the germline V gene are MNHEY and SVGEGT. The V end lost 6 bases, the J end lost 4 bases, and 7 bases lay between the germline ends. The CDR3 runs to 12 residues. CDR3 sequence (DNA): TGTGCCAGCAGATTAGGGAATCAGCCCCAGCATTTT. It specifies CASRLGNQPQHF.

This clonotype was counted at least ten times. The V call is TRBV14, the J call TRBJ2-5; the D is unclear. This CDR3 is built from 15 residues. V was shortened by 2 bases and J by 4 bases, with 14 bases between the two germline ends. The germline CDR1 and CDR2 sequences are SGHDN and FVKESK. The DNA for the CDR3 is TGTGCCAGCAGCCAACGGCGTGGGGTCCGAGAGACCCAGTACTTC. Its translation is CASSQRRGVRETQYF.

This clonotype was found many times. The gene calls are TRBV12-3 or TRBV12-4 and TRBJ2-3, with 9 bases that match TRBD2. V shed 6 bases, J shed 4 bases, and the junction held 8 bases outside the gene matches. This CDR3 contains 15 residues. For the CDR3, the DNA is TGTGCCAGCAGCTCGCGGGGGGGTCCTCCAGATACGCAGTATTTT. It is translated as CASSSRGGPPDTQYF.

The CDR3 loop is CASSLLQGPYEQYF. CDR3 in DNA: TGTGCCAGCAGCTTGCTCCAGGGTCCCTACGAGCAGTACTTC. The chain carries TRBV5-5 and TRBJ2-7; tentative D call: TRBD1 (5 bases). Germline CDR1 reads SGHKS; CDR2 reads YYEKEE (reference sequence). The CDR3 consists of 14 residues. V was trimmed by 1 base and J by 2 bases, leaving 10 bases between them. The variable domain in full, completed from reference TRBV5-5 and TRBJ2-7, reads DAGVTQSPTHLIKTRGQQVTLRCSPISGHKSVSWYQQVLGQGPQFIFQYYEKEERGRGNFPDRFSARQFPNYSSELNVNALLLGDSALYLCASSLLQGPYEQYFGPGTRLTVT.